This TCR beta chain is from a study of T cell responses to AZD1222 COVID-19 vaccine. Study-level points and caveats: Possibly, clonal diversity was underestimated; donors were largely white British and included more females. Spike-specific TCR breadth rose after two AZD1222 doses, and depth rose as well.

With V trimmed by 5 bases and J by 6 bases, 2 bases remained unmatched. The CDR3 has 14 amino acids. Germline V gives CDR1 LNHDA, CDR2 SQIVND (reference sequence). To note about this clone: Its specificity is unknown.

Method: immunoSEQ multiplex PCR; TCRdb's copy keeps in-frame clones and lacks some. Among tens of thousands of clones listed, roughly 87% were seen once. The chain is built from TRBV19 and TRBJ1-5; TRBD1 matches at 12 bases. The specimen was peripheral blood, collected on day 0 of AZD1222 vaccination. This sequence originates from an adult in good health. CDR3 sequence: CASSGTGGFQPQHF. The CDR3 nucleotides read TGTGCCAGTAGTGGGACAGGGGGCTTTCAGCCCCAGCATTTT.